This TCR beta chain emerged from a study of T cell repertoires in cytomegalovirus infection. Across the whole study: CMV epitopes in the study were HLA-C-restricted (recently identified) and HLA-B-restricted (well studied). CMV infection together with matching HLA type was indicated by public TCR beta signatures.

Germline values: CDR1 MNHEY, CDR2 SVGEGT. J lost 4 bases, V lost 1 base, and 15 bases had no gene match. The CDR3 extends over 18 amino acids. Overall study results and limits: Of the TCR beta families, the public ones yielded a cumulative frequency that identified carriers of CMV plus the relevant HLA. Clonotypes of TCR beta that were HLA-C-restricted and CMV-specific dominated the ex vivo response.

TCRdb recomputed calls from the reads with MiXCR, one row per CDR3 protein. The repertoire holds 650,000 to 900,000 distinct CDR3 sequences, with less than 35% as singletons. This clonotype has ten or more counts. Its cognate antigen is unknown. The clonotype comes from a human donor in good health (CMV status not recorded). Some clones in this sample may be carry-over from other donors' samples. Sequenced material: cultured CD8+ T cells from PBMCs, taken from culture after CMV antigen stimulation. This sequence joins TRBV6-2 or TRBV6-3 and TRBJ1-2, with 7 bases aligning to TRBD1. The CDR3 sequence is CASSYLINRDRVFYGYTF. DNA for the CDR3: TGTGCCAGCAGTTACTTAATTAACCGGGACAGAGTCTTCTATGGCTACACCTTC.